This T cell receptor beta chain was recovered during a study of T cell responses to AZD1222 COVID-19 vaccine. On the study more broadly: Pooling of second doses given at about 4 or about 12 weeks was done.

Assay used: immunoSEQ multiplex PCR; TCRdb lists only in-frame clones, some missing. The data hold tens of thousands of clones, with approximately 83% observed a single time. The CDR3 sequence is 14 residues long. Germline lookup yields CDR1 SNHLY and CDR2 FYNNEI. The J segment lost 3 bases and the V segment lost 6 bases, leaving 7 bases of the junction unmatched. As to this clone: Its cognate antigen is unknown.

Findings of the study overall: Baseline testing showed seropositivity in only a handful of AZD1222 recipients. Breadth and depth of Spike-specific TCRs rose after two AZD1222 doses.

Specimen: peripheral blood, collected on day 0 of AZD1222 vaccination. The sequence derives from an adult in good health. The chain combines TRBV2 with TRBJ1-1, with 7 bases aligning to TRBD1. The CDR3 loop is CASSDRDSHTEAFF. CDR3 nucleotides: TGTGCCAGCAGCGATCGGGACAGCCACACTGAAGCTTTCTTT. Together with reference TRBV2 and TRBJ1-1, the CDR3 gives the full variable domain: EPEVTQTPSHQVTQMGQEVILRCVPISNHLYFYWYRQILGQKVEFLVSFYNNEISEKSEIFDDQFSVERPDGSNFTLKIRSTKLEDSAMYFCASSDRDSHTEAFFGQGTRLTVV.